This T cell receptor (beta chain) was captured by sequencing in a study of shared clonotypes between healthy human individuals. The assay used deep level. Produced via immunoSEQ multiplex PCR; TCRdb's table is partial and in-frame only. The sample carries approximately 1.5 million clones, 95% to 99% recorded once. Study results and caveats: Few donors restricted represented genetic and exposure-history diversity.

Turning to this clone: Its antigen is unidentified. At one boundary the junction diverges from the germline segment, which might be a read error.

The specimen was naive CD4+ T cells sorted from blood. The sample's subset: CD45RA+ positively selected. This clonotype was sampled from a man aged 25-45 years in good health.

CDR3 sequence reads: CASSLWSNINSGYTF. For the CDR3, the DNA is TGTGCCAGCAGCTTATGGTCCAATATTAACTCTGGCTACACCTTC. The rearrangement links TRBV7-9 to TRBJ1-2; no clear D. The CDR3 has 15 residues. The germline CDR1 and CDR2 sequences are SEHNR and FQNEAQ (reference sequence).